The rows below give T cell receptor beta chains drawn from one sample of a study of cytomegalovirus exposure and HLA in healthy donors. Clones were read by immunoSEQ multiplex PCR, and TCRdb kept only the in-frame ones, dropping some. Seen here are approximately 130,000 clones, roughly 79% observed once, and the top ten hold under 3.5%. Sequenced input: PBMCs. The receptors originated from a man aged 25 to 40 in good health and CMV-seronegative. The CDR3 runs from the conserved cysteine through the conserved F or W. A D gene is named only where the DNA matches it firmly. A row's size may be missing; if present it is once, few, many or a size class.

j_call v_call clone_size d_call cdr3_nt cdr3_aa
TRBJ1-3 TRBV7-7 . TRBD1 TGTGCTAGCTCCCCGGGAGGACAGGGCGCTGGAAACACCATATATTTT CASSPGGQGAGNTIYF
TRBJ2-7 TRBV4-2 . . TGTGCCAGCAGCCAAGAGCCCCCAGTGTTACGATACTACGAGCAGTACTTC CASSQEPPVLRYYEQYF
TRBJ1-1 TRBV19 . TRBD1 TGTGCCAGTAGTATAGGGACAGGGGGCGCGAACACTGAAGCTTTCTTT CASSIGTGGANTEAFF
TRBJ1-1 TRBV30 . . TGTGCCTGGAGTGTACAGGAGAACACTGAAGCTTTCTTT CAWSVQENTEAFF
TRBJ1-5 TRBV7-9 . . TGTTCCAGCAGCTTAAGGACAGATCAGCCCCAGCATTTT CSSSLRTDQPQHF
TRBJ2-3 TRBV15 . TRBD2 TGTGCCACCAGCAGTGAACCGGGACTAGGCACAGATACGCAGTATTTT CATSSEPGLGTDTQYF
TRBJ2-1 TRBV5-1 . TRBD2 TGCGCCAGCAGCCAATTCCCGGGGGGGCCGGGCAATGAGCAGTTCTTC CASSQFPGGPGNEQFF
TRBJ2-1 TRBV11-3 . TRBD2 TGTGCCAGCAGCTTCTCTAGCGGTACCTACAATGAGCAGTTCTTC CASSFSSGTYNEQFF
TRBJ2-5 TRBV30 . . TGTGCCTGGAAGGGGGGGGCTGGGAGGCAAGAGACCCAGTACTTC CAWKGGAGRQETQYF
TRBJ2-5 TRBV5-1 . . TGCGCCAGCAGCCCGCAGGGCCAGGGATTTGAGACCCAGTACTTC CASSPQGQGFETQYF
TRBJ2-3 TRBV2 . TRBD2 TGTGCCAGCACAGGACTAGCGGGAGCTATTACGCAGTATTTT CASTGLAGAITQYF
TRBJ2-5 TRBV19 . . TGTGCCAGTAGTGGCGTAGCGGAGACCCAGTACTTC CASSGVAETQYF
TRBJ1-1 TRBV6-7 . . TGTGCCAGCCCAATTGTAGTCCGAGTGAACACTGAAGCTTTCTTT CASPIVVRVNTEAFF
TRBJ1-6 TRBV4-3 . TRBD1 TGCGCCAGCAGCCTGGGGACAGGGAATTCACCCCTCCACTTT CASSLGTGNSPLHF
TRBJ2-3 TRBV4-2 . . TGTGCCAGCAGCCAACAGGCGGGGAACACAGATACGCAGTATTTT CASSQQAGNTDTQYF
TRBJ2-3 TRBV9 once . TGTGCCAGCAGCGTAGGACTTACCTCGGATACGCAGTATTTT CASSVGLTSDTQYF
TRBJ1-2 TRBV28 . . TGTGCCACCGCAGGGTCTAACTATGGCTACACCTTC CATAGSNYGYTF
TRBJ2-6 TRBV9 . TRBD1 TGTGCCAGCAGCAGACAGGGATCTGGGGCCAACGTCCTGACTTTC CASSRQGSGANVLTF
TRBJ2-3 TRBV6-6 . . TGTGCCAGCCTATCGGGGTCTACAGATACGCAGTATTTT CASLSGSTDTQYF